Following are 22 T cell receptor beta chains from one sample sequenced in a study of tumor-infiltrating lymphocytes in primary liver carcinoma. Total RNA (around 0.45 ug) served as template for TCR beta cDNA synthesis primed by a constant-region primer. Slightly modified ARM-PCR, run as three nested multiplex PCR rounds, produced the TCR beta libraries. Forward primers for TRBV1-TRBV30 and a C-beta reverse primer served the first two PCR rounds, at approximately 10 cycles each. TCRdb re-derived calls from the multiplex PCR reads in MiXCR, one entry per CDR3 protein. This table has fewer than 400,000 distinct CDR3 sequences, 58% appearing once. Unsorted whole blood yielded blood RNA, and germline DNA was extracted as well. Material for sequencing was peripheral blood. The receptors shown here come from a woman under 40 with primary liver carcinoma and hepatitis B virus infection.

Of note for this clonotype: With a much larger clone just one base away, this may be a read error. The rearrangement joins TRBV6-5 to TRBJ2-7; 12 positions match TRBD2. J gave up 3 bases and V 5 bases, and 8 bases lay outside the gene matches. The CDR3 totals 16 residues. The germline gives CDR1 MNHEY, CDR2 SVGAGI. This CDR3 is CASSLSGLAGNYEQYV. The CDR3 DNA follows: TGTGCCAGCAGTCTTTCGGGACTAGCGGGCAACTACGAGCAGTACGTC.

Concerning this clonotype: A much larger clone lies a single base off, so this may be a read error. The rearrangement joins TRBV6-5 to TRBJ2-3; D ambiguous. CDR3 size: 13 residues. V lost 2 bases and J lost 4, with 7 bases in between. Germline CDR1 is MNHEY and CDR2 is SVGAGI. The CDR3 sequence: CASSYGVADTQYF. CDR3 coding DNA: TGTGCCAGCAGTTACGGGGTCGCAGATACGCAGTATTTT.

There are a few counts of this clonotype. The gene calls are TRBV5-6 and TRBJ2-5; 8 bases map to TRBD1. The length of the CDR3 is 15 residues. V lost 2 bases to trimming and J lost 2 bases; unmatched junction nucleotides: 5. CDR1 and CDR2 from the germline V gene are SGHDT and YYEEEE. The CDR3 is CASSFGQGSQETQYF. The CDR3 DNA reads as TGTGCCAGCAGCTTTGGACAGGGTTCACAAGAGACCCAGTACTTC.

As regards this clonotype: A much more abundant neighbour one base away suggests this may be a read error. This chain uses TRBV12-3 or TRBV12-4 with TRBJ2-7; 9 bases map to TRBD2. The CDR3 spans 14 residues. The CDR3 loop is CASTGTSSTYDQYF. Here the CDR3 DNA reads TGTGCCAGCACCGGGACTAGCAGCACCTACGACCAGTACTTC.

The chain couples TRBV11-2 to TRBJ2-5; TRBD2 might be the D (5 bases). The CDR3 has 15 amino acids. CDR1 is SGHAT and CDR2 is FQNNGV in the germline V gene. The V and J ends lost 2 bases and 0 bases respectively, with 10 bases between them. The CDR3 bases are TGTGCCAGCAGCTTAACGGGATGGGACCAAGAGACCCAGTACTTC. Amino acid sequence: CASSLTGWDQETQYF.

Of note for this clonotype: A single base separates this from a much larger clone, so it may be a read error. V gene TRBV11-3 combines with J gene TRBJ2-1, with D perhaps TRBD1 or TRBD2 (5 bases each). CDR3 length: 16 amino acids. Germline assignment: CDR1 SGHNT and CDR2 YENEEA. The CDR3 reads CACSSPGRSPGREQFF. DNA of the CDR3: TGTGCCTGCAGCTCCCCGGGACGTTCCCCGGGTCGTGAGCAGTTCTTC.

The V gene is TRBV5-1, the J gene TRBJ2-7; 9 nucleotides agree with TRBD1. Trimming at V came to 1 base and at J to 6 bases, leaving 11 bases not matched to a gene. This CDR3 contains 16 residues. Germline values: CDR1 SGHRS, CDR2 YFSETQ. CDR3 in DNA: TGCGCCAGCAGCTTGAGGCCGGGACAGGGCCCTAGCGAGCAGTACTTC. Its translation is CASSLRPGQGPSEQYF.

Remarks on this clonotype: Here the CDR3 omits its conserved ending phenylalanine or tryptophan, so a read error is the likely source. This chain's CDR3 is CASSHRISGANVLTS. CDR3 coding DNA: TGTGCCAGCAGTCACAGGATCTCTGGGGCCAACGTCCTGACTTCC. The chain uses TRBV12-3 or TRBV12-4 and TRBJ2-6, with D possibly matching TRBD1 (5 bases). The CDR3 totals 15 residues. Trimming removed 5 bases from V and 0 bases from J, with 8 bases in between.

In DNA, the CDR3 is TGTGCCTGGAGTGTACAAGCCAGGGGGATGACAGATACGCAGTATTTT. Encoded protein: CAWSVQARGMTDTQYF. The rearrangement links TRBV30 to TRBJ2-3; TRBD1 aligns across 7 bases. Germline V gene sequence: CDR1 GTSNPN, CDR2 SVGIG (reference sequence). V was clipped by 0 bases and J by 3 bases; unmatched bases: 9. The CDR3 has 16 residues.

The CDR3 DNA reads TGTGCCAGCGGACGTCAGGGGGAGCAGTTCTTC. It is translated as CASGRQGEQFF. This rearrangement joins TRBV6-5 to TRBJ2-1, with D possibly matching TRBD1 (6 bases). Germline V gene lookup returns CDR1 MNHEY and CDR2 SVGAGI. V was trimmed by 8 bases and J by 10 bases, leaving 12 bases between them. This CDR3 comprises 11 residues.

For this clonotype: Because it lacks the conserved phenylalanine or tryptophan at the end, this CDR3 is likely a read error. The V call is TRBV12-3 or TRBV12-4, the J call TRBJ2-3; the D is unclear. V was cut by 5 bases and J by 1 base, with 4 bases left in between. The CDR3 is 12 amino acids. The CDR3 bases are TGTGCCAGCAGTCCGGGCACAGATACGCAGTATCTT. It translates to CASSPGTDTQYL.

This chain joins TRBV5-4 and TRBJ2-7; 10 bases are shared with TRBD1. The CDR3 length is 15 residues. V lost 4 bases to trimming and J lost 3 bases; unmatched junction nucleotides: 7. CDR1 is SGHNT and CDR2 is YYREEE in the germline V gene (reference sequence). The CDR3 DNA follows: TGTGCCAGCAGCAGTCAAGGACAGGGGGTCTACGAGCAGTACTTC. Residues: CASSSQGQGVYEQYF.

A note on this clonotype: A much larger clone differs by one base, so this may be a read error. The chain uses TRBV12-3 or TRBV12-4 and TRBJ2-7; no definite D call. The length of the CDR3 is 14 residues. DNA for the CDR3: TGTGCCAGCAGTTTAACCGGGCCCTCCTACGAGCATTACTTC. Translation gives CASSLTGPSYEHYF.

Comments on this clonotype: Relative to the germline gene, one junction end is altered; a read error may explain this. The chain combines TRBV7-8 with TRBJ1-6, with 8 bases aligning to TRBD1. Germline CDR1 SGHVS, CDR2 FQNEAQ. The CDR3 has 14 residues. Here the CDR3 DNA reads TGTGTCAGCAGCACAGGGGGATATAATTCACCCCTCCACTTT. It is translated as CVSSTGGYNSPLHF.

This clonotype showed up many times. The V gene is TRBV6-5, the J gene TRBJ2-7; D not resolved. CDR1 MNHEY and CDR2 SVGAGI come from the germline V gene. The V end lost 0 bases, the J end lost 7 bases, and 13 bases lay between the germline ends. The CDR3 runs to 14 residues. In DNA form, the CDR3 reads TGTGCCAGCAGTTACTCGACTGCAGGCCGGGAGCAGTACTTC. Protein: CASSYSTAGREQYF.

The rearrangement links TRBV5-1 to TRBJ2-7; no reliable D call. The CDR3 runs 13 residues. V dropped 0 bases and J dropped 7 bases, with 11 bases sitting between them. Germline values: CDR1 SGHRS, CDR2 YFSETQ. The CDR3, as DNA: TGCGCCAGCAGCTTGGTTCTCGGTCTGGAGCAGTACTTC. This encodes CASSLVLGLEQYF.

Details on this clonotype: This likely comes from a read error, as the CDR3 has no conserved phenylalanine or tryptophan at its end. This chain links TRBV6-2 or TRBV6-3 with TRBJ2-1; D is unresolved. Trimming took off 6 bases at V and 7 bases at J, with 7 bases between the two ends. This CDR3 is 11 amino acids long. The germline V gene encodes CDR1 MNHEY and CDR2 SVGEGT. The CDR3 sequence: CASSQPNEQFI. CDR3 nucleotides: TGTGCCAGCAGCCAGCCGAATGAGCAGTTCATC.

This clonotype was counted between two and nine times. The V and J genes are TRBV4-1 and TRBJ2-3; no clear D. The CDR3 covers 15 residues. Germline CDR1 is MGHRA and CDR2 is YSYEKL. The V gene lost 7 bases and the J gene lost 9 bases, with 23 bases spanning the gap. For the CDR3, the DNA is TGCGCCAGCAACCTGCCCCTTTCGGTGGCAGCAACGCAGTATTTT. Translated, it gives CASNLPLSVAATQYF.

On this clonotype itself: One end of the junction fails to match germline, which may point to a read error. V gene TRBV12-3 or TRBV12-4 combines with J gene TRBJ2-1; D unclear. There are 14 residues in the CDR3. The chain's CDR3 is CTSQIPEIGNEQFF. Here the CDR3 DNA reads TGTACCAGCCAAATCCCCGAAATAGGAAATGAGCAGTTCTTC.

About this clonotype: The junction differs from germline at one of its ends, possibly a read error. The CDR3 DNA reads TGTGCCAGCAGCTTGAAGGCTGGTCGGCGCAATGGGCAGTTCTTC. It encodes CASSLKAGRRNGQFF. The genes are TRBV11-2 and TRBJ2-1; D is uncertain. Per germline, CDR1 SGHAT and CDR2 FQNNGV. The CDR3 consists of 15 residues.

This rearrangement joins TRBV6-2 or TRBV6-3 to TRBJ2-7; 9 bases are shared with TRBD1. CDR3 length: 13 residues. CDR1 MNHEY and CDR2 SVGEGT come from the germline V gene. Trimming cost V 10 bases and J 0 bases; bases outside gene matches: 4. CDR3 bases: TGTGCCACCCGGACAGGGGCCTCCTACGAGCAGTACTTC. Its translation is CATRTGASYEQYF.

This clonotype appeared a few times. A read error is possible here, since a much larger clone lies one base away. The rearrangement uses TRBV29-1 and TRBJ2-7; no clear D. Trimming removed 6 bases at V and 3 bases at J, with 12 bases between. Germline V gene sequence: CDR1 SQVTM, CDR2 ANQGSEA. The CDR3 consists of 12 residues. The CDR3 loop is CSVYSVGYEQYF. Written as DNA, the CDR3 is TGCAGCGTATACTCAGTAGGCTACGAGCAGTACTTC.